This T cell receptor (beta chain) was profiled in a study of T cells expressing NK-cell markers. Reprocessing the 5' RACE reads, TCRdb reports a single entry for every CDR3 protein and omits DNA. The sample's table shows a few hundred thousand distinct CDR3 sequences. The CDR3 contains 15 residues. Source material: blood T cells: a sorted CD56 or NKG2C T cell subset, CD4+ or CD8+ T cells, or bulk PBMC T cells (not recorded which). The V gene is TRBV12-3 or TRBV12-4, the J gene TRBJ2-2; with no DNA, the TCRdb D assignment of TRBD2 cannot be verified. The receptor was isolated from a man aged 18-30 years in good health. The CDR3 here is CASSLAGGPTGELFF.